Described below is a single TCR beta chain sequence and its context. Germline loops: CDR1 MDHEN, CDR2 SYDVKM. The V gene lost 3 bases and the J gene lost 4 bases, with 12 bases spanning the gap. This CDR3 has 14 residues. Clones were read by immunoSEQ multiplex PCR, and TCRdb kept only the in-frame ones, dropping some. The data hold some 450,000 clones, with 70% to 90% observed a single time. This sample was taken from a study of blood T cell repertoires in COVID-19. V gene TRBV28 combines with J gene TRBJ1-2, with a possible D match to TRBD1 (5 bases). This receptor was obtained from a young man with COVID-19, enrolled during active disease. Sequenced sample: peripheral blood. Written as DNA, the CDR3 is TGTGCCAGCAGTTTGTTCCAGGGCAGCTATGGCTACACCTTC. Residues: CASSLFQGSYGYTF.